These T cell receptor beta chains were read from a single sample in a study of beta chain features in type 1 diabetes. Generated by immunoSEQ multiplex PCR, the TCRdb table keeps only in-frame clones and is missing some. Of 350,000 or so clones listed, about 20% are singletons. Material for sequencing was naive CD4+ T cells from blood. These receptors all come from a woman between 18 and 30 years old in good health. CDR3s leave out the opening cysteine and the closing phenylalanine or tryptophan. Size tells how often a clone was seen (once, few, many) or the class of an expanded clone, and some rows leave it out.

clone size: NA
J gene: TRBJ2-1
V gene: TRBV4-3
CDR3 protein: ASSQVLAGYNEQF

clone size: few
J gene: TRBJ1-5
V gene: TRBV30
CDR3 protein: AWSVMSGPNQPQH

clone size: NA
J gene: TRBJ2-2
V gene: TRBV9
CDR3 protein: ASSPGLLNTGELF

clone size: NA
J gene: TRBJ2-7
V gene: TRBV18
CDR3 protein: ASSRDSYSYEQY

clone size: few
J gene: TRBJ2-7
V gene: TRBV5-1
CDR3 protein: ASSYAGGDEQY

clone size: few
J gene: TRBJ1-1
V gene: TRBV7-2
CDR3 protein: ASSLAGGSDEAF

clone size: few
J gene: TRBJ2-7
V gene: TRBV5-5
CDR3 protein: ASSVGLAVGEQY

clone size: few
J gene: TRBJ1-4
V gene: TRBV30
CDR3 protein: ATTGQGIEKLF

clone size: few
J gene: TRBJ2-2
V gene: TRBV5-1
CDR3 protein: ASSPGQGANGELF

clone size: NA
J gene: TRBJ1-2
V gene: TRBV7-8
CDR3 protein: ASSLSPTGQNYGYT

clone size: NA
J gene: TRBJ2-7
V gene: TRBV10-1
CDR3 protein: ASSAGRGYEQY

clone size: NA
J gene: TRBJ2-1
V gene: TRBV5-4
CDR3 protein: ASTVGTEAYNEQF

clone size: NA
J gene: TRBJ2-3
V gene: TRBV7-9
CDR3 protein: ASSRGSGGITDTQY

clone size: few
J gene: TRBJ1-5
V gene: TRBV2
CDR3 protein: ASSEGERQPQH

clone size: few
J gene: TRBJ1-4
V gene: TRBV7-9
CDR3 protein: ASSLAPRGPGEKLF

clone size: NA
J gene: TRBJ2-3
V gene: TRBV7-3
CDR3 protein: ASSPRGGADTQY

clone size: NA
J gene: TRBJ1-1
V gene: TRBV30
CDR3 protein: AWTLLRRDRDTNTEAF

clone size: few
J gene: TRBJ1-2
V gene: TRBV30
CDR3 protein: AWSVSSGYT

clone size: few
J gene: TRBJ2-4
V gene: TRBV7-9
CDR3 protein: ASSGLIAKNIQY

clone size: few
J gene: TRBJ2-1
V gene: TRBV2
CDR3 protein: ASGGRGLAGGLYNEQF

clone size: NA
J gene: TRBJ2-3
V gene: TRBV19
CDR3 protein: ATSGGSTDTQY

clone size: NA
J gene: TRBJ2-2
V gene: TRBV25-1
CDR3 protein: ASSAGGSNTGELF

clone size: NA
J gene: TRBJ1-5
V gene: TRBV27
CDR3 protein: ASSFEAGPYQPQH

clone size: NA
J gene: TRBJ2-1
V gene: TRBV2
CDR3 protein: ASRTSGDEQF

clone size: few
J gene: TRBJ1-1
V gene: TRBV30
CDR3 protein: AWRQSNTEAF

clone size: few
J gene: TRBJ2-7
V gene: TRBV13
CDR3 protein: ASSQRGGAYEQY

clone size: NA
J gene: TRBJ1-2
V gene: TRBV11-2
CDR3 protein: ASKMGGFNYGYT

clone size: NA
J gene: TRBJ2-6
V gene: TRBV9
CDR3 protein: ASSLTGGTGANVLT

clone size: NA
J gene: TRBJ2-1
V gene: TRBV5-1
CDR3 protein: ASSLTISYNEQF

clone size: few
J gene: TRBJ2-2
V gene: TRBV6-6
CDR3 protein: ASRGQTNTGELF

clone size: NA
J gene: TRBJ2-7
V gene: TRBV7-2
CDR3 protein: ASSSTGSGEQY

clone size: NA
J gene: TRBJ1-2
V gene: TRBV30
CDR3 protein: AWISRGRYGYT

clone size: NA
J gene: TRBJ1-4
V gene: TRBV7-8
CDR3 protein: ASSLRRVNEKLF

clone size: NA
J gene: TRBJ2-7
V gene: TRBV5-6
CDR3 protein: ASSPAGGLEQY

clone size: few
J gene: TRBJ1-1
V gene: TRBV11-2
CDR3 protein: ASARSNTEAF

clone size: few
J gene: TRBJ2-5
V gene: TRBV4-1
CDR3 protein: ASSQDGAGAETQY

clone size: NA
J gene: TRBJ2-1
V gene: TRBV5-1
CDR3 protein: ASSLDSEQF

clone size: NA
J gene: TRBJ1-5
V gene: TRBV29-1
CDR3 protein: SVKQGDQPQH

clone size: few
J gene: TRBJ2-3
V gene: TRBV9
CDR3 protein: ASSASASSTDTQY

clone size: few
J gene: TRBJ2-7
V gene: TRBV11-2
CDR3 protein: ASSLEGEPSYEQY